The clone carrying this TCR beta chain has only a few counts. Transcripts of RNA were the source for amplifying TCR beta CDR3 regions. A first-round RT-PCR used HTBI primers, followed by a second-round multiplex PCR. TCRdb itself ran the multiplex PCR reads through MiXCR, one entry per CDR3 protein. The sample gives a few hundred thousand distinct CDR3 sequences, less than 40% of which show up once; approximately 4.1% is in the top ten. This sample stems from a study of Graves' ophthalmopathy and Graves' hyperthyroidism. The CDR3 consists of 15 residues. The germline V gene encodes CDR1 SGHVS and CDR2 FNYEAQ.

The receptor's source is an adult man with Graves' hyperthyroidism. The chain uses TRBV7-6 and TRBJ2-5, with 14 nucleotides matching TRBD2. The J call may not be correct, given that the DNA end is closer to TRBJ2-1. The sequenced sample was peripheral blood or thyroid tissue (not recorded which). Here the CDR3 DNA reads TGTGCCAGCAGCTCCGTCGGACTAGCGGGAGGTGAGCAGTTCTTC. Its translation is CASSSVGLAGGEQFF.